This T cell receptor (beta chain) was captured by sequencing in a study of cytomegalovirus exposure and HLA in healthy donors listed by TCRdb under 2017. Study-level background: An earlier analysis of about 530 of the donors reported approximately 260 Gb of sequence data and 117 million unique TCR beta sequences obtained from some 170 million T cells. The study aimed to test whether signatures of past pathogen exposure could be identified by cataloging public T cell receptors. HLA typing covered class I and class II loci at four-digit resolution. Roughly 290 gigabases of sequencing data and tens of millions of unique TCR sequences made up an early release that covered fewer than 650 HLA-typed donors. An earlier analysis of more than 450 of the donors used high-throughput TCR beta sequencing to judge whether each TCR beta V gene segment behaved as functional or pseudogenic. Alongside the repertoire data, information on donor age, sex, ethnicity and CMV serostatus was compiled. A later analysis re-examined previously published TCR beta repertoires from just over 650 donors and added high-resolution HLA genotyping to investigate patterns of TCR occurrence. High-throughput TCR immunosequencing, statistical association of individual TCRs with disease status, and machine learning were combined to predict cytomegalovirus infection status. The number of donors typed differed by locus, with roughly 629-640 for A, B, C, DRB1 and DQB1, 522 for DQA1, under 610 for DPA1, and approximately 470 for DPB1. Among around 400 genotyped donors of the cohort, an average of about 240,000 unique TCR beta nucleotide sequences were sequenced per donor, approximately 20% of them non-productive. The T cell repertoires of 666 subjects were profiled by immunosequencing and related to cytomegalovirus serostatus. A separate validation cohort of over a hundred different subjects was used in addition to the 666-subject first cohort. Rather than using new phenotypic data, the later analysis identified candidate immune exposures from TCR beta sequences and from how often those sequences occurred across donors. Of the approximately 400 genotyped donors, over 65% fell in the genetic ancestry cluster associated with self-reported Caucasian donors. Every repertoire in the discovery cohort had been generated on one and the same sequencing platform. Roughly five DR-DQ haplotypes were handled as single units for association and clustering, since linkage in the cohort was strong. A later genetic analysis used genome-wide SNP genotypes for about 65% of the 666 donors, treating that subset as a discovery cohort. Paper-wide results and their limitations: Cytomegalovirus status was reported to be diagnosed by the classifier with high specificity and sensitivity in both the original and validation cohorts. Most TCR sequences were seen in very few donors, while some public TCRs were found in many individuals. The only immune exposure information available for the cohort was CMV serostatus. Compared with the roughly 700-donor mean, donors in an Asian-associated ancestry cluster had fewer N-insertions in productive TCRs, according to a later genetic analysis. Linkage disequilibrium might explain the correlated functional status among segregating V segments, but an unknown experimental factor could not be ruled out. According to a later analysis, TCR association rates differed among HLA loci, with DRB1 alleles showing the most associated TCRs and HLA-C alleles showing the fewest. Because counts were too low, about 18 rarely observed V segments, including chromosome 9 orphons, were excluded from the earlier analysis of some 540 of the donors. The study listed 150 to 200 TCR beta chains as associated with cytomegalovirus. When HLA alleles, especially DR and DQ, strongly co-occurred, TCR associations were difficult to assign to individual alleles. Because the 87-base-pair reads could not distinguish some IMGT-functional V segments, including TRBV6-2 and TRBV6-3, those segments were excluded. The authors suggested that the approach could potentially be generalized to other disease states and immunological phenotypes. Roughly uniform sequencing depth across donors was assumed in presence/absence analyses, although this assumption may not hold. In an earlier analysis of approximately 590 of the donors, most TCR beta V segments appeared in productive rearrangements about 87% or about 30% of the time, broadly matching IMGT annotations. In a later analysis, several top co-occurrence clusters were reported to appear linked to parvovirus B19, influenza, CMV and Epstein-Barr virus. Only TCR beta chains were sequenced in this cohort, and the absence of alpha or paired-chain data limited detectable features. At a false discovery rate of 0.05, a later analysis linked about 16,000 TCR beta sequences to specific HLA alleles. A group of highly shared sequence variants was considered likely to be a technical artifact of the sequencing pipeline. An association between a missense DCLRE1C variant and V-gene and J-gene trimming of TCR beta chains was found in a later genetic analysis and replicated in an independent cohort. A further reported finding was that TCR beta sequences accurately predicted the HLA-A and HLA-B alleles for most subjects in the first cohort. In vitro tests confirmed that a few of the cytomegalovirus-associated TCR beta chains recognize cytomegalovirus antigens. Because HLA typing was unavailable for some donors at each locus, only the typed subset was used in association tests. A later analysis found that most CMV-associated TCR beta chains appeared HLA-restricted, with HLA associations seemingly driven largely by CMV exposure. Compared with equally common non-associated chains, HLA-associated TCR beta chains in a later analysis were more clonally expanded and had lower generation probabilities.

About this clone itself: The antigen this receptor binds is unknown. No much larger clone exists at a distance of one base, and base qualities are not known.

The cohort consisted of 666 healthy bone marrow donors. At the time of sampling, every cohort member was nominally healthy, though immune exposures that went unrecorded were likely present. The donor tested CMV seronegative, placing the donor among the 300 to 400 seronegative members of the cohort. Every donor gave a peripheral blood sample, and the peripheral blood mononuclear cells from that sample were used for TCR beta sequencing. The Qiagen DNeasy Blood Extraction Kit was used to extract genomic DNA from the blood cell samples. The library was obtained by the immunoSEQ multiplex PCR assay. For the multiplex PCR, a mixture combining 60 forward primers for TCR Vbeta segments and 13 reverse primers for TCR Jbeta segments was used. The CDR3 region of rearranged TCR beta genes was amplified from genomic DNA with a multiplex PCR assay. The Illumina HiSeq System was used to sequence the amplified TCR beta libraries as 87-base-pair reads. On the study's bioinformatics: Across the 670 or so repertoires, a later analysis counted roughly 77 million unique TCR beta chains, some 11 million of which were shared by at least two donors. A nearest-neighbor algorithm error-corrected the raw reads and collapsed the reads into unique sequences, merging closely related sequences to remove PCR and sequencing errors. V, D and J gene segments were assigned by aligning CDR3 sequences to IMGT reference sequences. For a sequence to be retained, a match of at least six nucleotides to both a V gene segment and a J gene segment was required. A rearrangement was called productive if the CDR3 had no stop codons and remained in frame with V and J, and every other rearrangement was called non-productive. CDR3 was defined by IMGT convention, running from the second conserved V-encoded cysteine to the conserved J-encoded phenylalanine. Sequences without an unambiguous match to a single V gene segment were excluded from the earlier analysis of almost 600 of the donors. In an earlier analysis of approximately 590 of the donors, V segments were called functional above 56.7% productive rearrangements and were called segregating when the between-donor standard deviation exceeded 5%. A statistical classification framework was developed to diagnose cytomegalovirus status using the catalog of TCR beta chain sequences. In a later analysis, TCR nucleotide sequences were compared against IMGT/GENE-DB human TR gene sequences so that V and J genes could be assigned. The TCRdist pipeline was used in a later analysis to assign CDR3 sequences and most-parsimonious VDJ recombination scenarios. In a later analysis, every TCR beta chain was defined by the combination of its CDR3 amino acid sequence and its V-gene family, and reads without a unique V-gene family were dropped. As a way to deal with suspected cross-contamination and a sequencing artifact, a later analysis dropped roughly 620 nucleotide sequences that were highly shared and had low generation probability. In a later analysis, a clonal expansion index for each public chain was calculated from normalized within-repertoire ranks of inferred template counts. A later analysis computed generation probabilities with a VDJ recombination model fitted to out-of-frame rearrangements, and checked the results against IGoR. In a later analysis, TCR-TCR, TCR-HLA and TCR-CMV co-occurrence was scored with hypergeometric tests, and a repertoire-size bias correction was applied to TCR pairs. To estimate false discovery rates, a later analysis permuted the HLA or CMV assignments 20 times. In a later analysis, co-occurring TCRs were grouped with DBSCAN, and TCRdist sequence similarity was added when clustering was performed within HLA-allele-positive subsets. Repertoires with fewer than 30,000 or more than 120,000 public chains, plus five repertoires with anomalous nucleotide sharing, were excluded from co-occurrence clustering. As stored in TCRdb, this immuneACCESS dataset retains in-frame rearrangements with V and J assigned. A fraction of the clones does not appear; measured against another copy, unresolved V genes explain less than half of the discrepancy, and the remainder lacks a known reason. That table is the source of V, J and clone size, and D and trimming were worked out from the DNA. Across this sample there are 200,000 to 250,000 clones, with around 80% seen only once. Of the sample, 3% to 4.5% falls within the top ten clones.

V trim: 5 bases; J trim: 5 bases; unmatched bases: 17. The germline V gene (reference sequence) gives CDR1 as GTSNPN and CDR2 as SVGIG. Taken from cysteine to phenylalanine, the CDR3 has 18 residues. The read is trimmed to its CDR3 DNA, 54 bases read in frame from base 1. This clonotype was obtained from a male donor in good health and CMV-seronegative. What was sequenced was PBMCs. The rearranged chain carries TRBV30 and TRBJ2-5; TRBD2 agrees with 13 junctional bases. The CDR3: CAWDPIQLAGGPGETQYF. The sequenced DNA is TGTGCCTGGGATCCTATACAACTAGCGGGAGGGCCAGGGGAGACCCAGTACTTC.